Listed here are 22 T cell receptor beta chains from one sample, sequenced in a study of blood T cell repertoires in COVID-19. The assay was immunoSEQ multiplex PCR, and TCRdb's table has in-frame clones only and misses some. The repertoire consists of 140,000 to 150,000 clones, with about 89% occurring once and the leading ten covering roughly 12%. The specimen sequenced was PBMCs or T cells enriched from blood (not recorded which). The receptors stem from a man aged 60 to 69 who had recovered from COVID-19.

J is TRBJ2-1 and V is TRBV19; a weak D match, TRBD1 (5 bases). This CDR3 has 15 residues. The V and J ends lost 7 bases and 4 bases respectively, with 17 bases between them. Germline values: CDR1 LNHDA, CDR2 SQIVND (reference sequence). CDR3 DNA sequence: TGTGCCAGTAAGAGGTCTAGGGGATATTACAATGAGCAGTTCTTC. Its protein is CASKRSRGYYNEQFF.

The chain couples TRBV27 to TRBJ2-7; a weak D match, TRBD2 (5 bases). Per germline, CDR1 MNHEY and CDR2 SMNVEV (reference sequence). Trimming took 2 bases from V and 1 from J, leaving 15 bases between them. The CDR3 contains 16 residues. The CDR3 here is CASSLSPFAGSYEQYF. CDR3 nucleotides: TGTGCCAGCAGTTTAAGCCCTTTCGCGGGTTCCTACGAGCAGTACTTC.

The chain employs TRBV28 and TRBJ1-3, with 7 bases matching TRBD1. The CDR3 extends over 13 amino acids. J was trimmed by 7 bases and V by 2 bases; bases with no gene match: 2. Germline loops: CDR1 MDHEN, CDR2 SYDVKM. CDR3 in DNA: TGTGCCAGCAGTTTAACAGGGGTTAACACCATATATTTT. Its protein product is CASSLTGVNTIYF.

The CDR3 DNA is TGTGCCAGCAGTTATGCAGGGTACAATCAGCCCCAGCATTTT. Translation: CASSYAGYNQPQHF. The rearrangement links TRBV6-5 to TRBJ1-5; D possibly corresponds to TRBD1 (5 bases). The CDR3 length is 14 residues. V lost 3 bases and J 3 bases, leaving 9 bases between the germline ends. The V gene's germline CDR1 is MNHEY and CDR2 SVGAGI.

The chain couples TRBV28 to TRBJ2-7, with D possibly TRBD1 on 6 matching bases. V gave up 6 bases and J gave up 1 base, with 16 bases separating them. This CDR3 is 15 amino acids long. Germline CDR1 is MDHEN and CDR2 is SYDVKM. CDR3 loop: CASSSGTLFSYEQYF. In DNA form, the CDR3 reads TGTGCCAGCAGCTCCGGGACACTTTTTTCCTACGAGCAGTACTTC.

The chain joins TRBV4-2 to TRBJ2-5; 8 bases are a match to TRBD2. Germline V gene data show CDR1 as LGHNA and CDR2 as YNFKEQ. Trimming cost V 3 bases and J 2 bases; bases outside gene matches: 5. The CDR3 extends over 15 amino acids. DNA of the CDR3: TGTGCCAGCAGCCAGGGACGGGGGGGGCAAGAGACCCAGTACTTC. It encodes CASSQGRGGQETQYF.

This clone was counted only a few times. The chain combines TRBV5-3 with TRBJ2-7, with a weak D call TRBD2 (5 bases). TRBV5-3 is an ORF, and what it does is uncertain. The CDR3 sequence is 13 residues long. Trimming removed 0 bases from V and 6 bases from J, with 10 bases in between. CDR3 nucleotide sequence: TGTGCCAGAAGCTTGGCACTAGAACGCGAGCAGTACTTC. Residues: CARSLALEREQYF.

The chain employs TRBV14 and TRBJ2-7, with 8 bases identical to TRBD2. The CDR3 contains 15 residues. Germline V gives CDR1 SGHDN, CDR2 FVKESK. V lost 0 bases to trimming and J lost 5 bases; unmatched junction nucleotides: 6. This CDR3 reads CASSQEAGGPHEQYF. CDR3 in DNA: TGTGCCAGCAGCCAAGAGGCGGGGGGCCCCCACGAGCAGTACTTC.

This clone is a singleton in its sample. This rearrangement joins TRBV7-2 to TRBJ2-7, with a tentative D call TRBD2 (5 bases). The germline V and J ends were trimmed by 3 bases and 7 bases, with 16 bases remaining between them. In germline, CDR1 is SGHTA, CDR2 FQGNSA. The CDR3 contains 14 residues. The CDR3 protein is CASSFTSTQREQYF. The CDR3 bases are TGTGCCAGCAGCTTCACTAGTACCCAGAGGGAGCAGTACTTC.

The chain links TRBV9 to TRBJ2-1; D is unclear. There are 13 residues in the CDR3. Germline-derived CDR1 and CDR2 are SGDLS and YYNGEE. The V and J ends lost 1 base and 6 bases respectively, with 8 bases between them. CDR3 loop: CASSVTNGNEQFF. CDR3 DNA: TGTGCCAGCAGCGTAACTAATGGCAATGAGCAGTTCTTC.

The chain joins TRBV18 to TRBJ1-1, with TRBD1 as a possible D gene (5 bases). The V end lost 3 bases, the J end lost 4 bases, and 9 bases lay between the germline ends. The CDR3 consists of 13 residues. Germline lookup yields CDR1 KGHSH and CDR2 LQKENI. This CDR3 reads CASSPLGGTEAFF. The CDR3 nucleotides read TGTGCCAGCTCACCTTTGGGGGGCACTGAAGCTTTCTTT.

The V call is TRBV28, the J call TRBJ2-7, with 10 bases fitting TRBD2. This CDR3 contains 16 residues. J gave up 6 bases and V 6 bases, and 14 bases lay outside the gene matches. Germline-derived CDR1 and CDR2 are MDHEN and SYDVKM. The CDR3 region is CASRKQPASGRSEQYF. The CDR3 DNA reads as TGTGCCAGCAGAAAGCAACCGGCTAGCGGGAGAAGCGAGCAGTACTTC.

The sample holds a few counts of this clone. This rearrangement joins TRBV16 to TRBJ2-2; unclear D gene. V lost 1 base, J lost 4 bases, and 7 bases lay in between. Germline loops: CDR1 KGHSY, CDR2 FQNENV. The CDR3 is made up of 14 amino acids. This chain's CDR3 is CASSQFTATGELFF. Written as DNA, the CDR3 is TGTGCCAGCAGCCAATTCACTGCCACCGGGGAGCTGTTTTTT. Looking up the rest from reference TRBV16 and TRBJ2-2 gives the full variable domain: GEEVAQTPKHLVRGEGQKAKLYCAPIKGHSYVFWYQQVLKNEFKFLISFQNENVFDETGMPKERFSAKCLPNSPCSLEIQATKLEDSAVYFCASSQFTATGELFFGEGSRLTVL.

This chain connects TRBV18 to TRBJ2-7; TRBD2 matches at 13 bases. Germline V CDR1 and CDR2: KGHSH, LQKENI. V lost 1 base, J lost 2 bases, and 5 bases stayed unmatched. The CDR3 has 17 residues. The CDR3 DNA reads TGTGCCAGCTCACCACGAAGGACTAGCGGGAGCCCCTACGAGCAGTACTTC. Translating it yields CASSPRRTSGSPYEQYF. The full variable domain, completed using reference TRBV18 and TRBJ2-7, is NAGVMQNPRHLVRRRGQEARLRCSPMKGHSHVYWYRQLPEEGLKFMVYLQKENIIDESGMPKERFSAEFPKEGPSILRIQQVVRGDSAAYFCASSPRRTSGSPYEQYFGPGTRLTVT.

The chain couples TRBV30 to TRBJ2-1; weak D call: TRBD2 (6 bases). The CDR3 runs to 15 residues. CDR1 is GTSNPN, CDR2 SVGIG, per germline (reference sequence). V was trimmed by 4 bases and J by 5 bases, leaving 18 bases between them. The CDR3 loop is CAWTLPGLTNNEQFF. The CDR3 DNA is TGTGCCTGGACTCTCCCGGGACTTACAAACAATGAGCAGTTCTTC.

The rearrangement joins TRBV10-2 to TRBJ1-6; D is possibly TRBD1 (5 bases). Looked up from germline, CDR1 is WSHSY and CDR2 is SAAADI. The length of the CDR3 is 14 residues. Trimming removed 3 bases at V and 7 bases at J, with 10 bases between. The CDR3 sequence: CASSEGVRNSPLHF. Here the CDR3 DNA reads TGCGCCAGCAGTGAAGGGGTAAGGAATTCACCCCTCCACTTT.

V gene TRBV7-9 combines with J gene TRBJ2-2; D remains unclear. Looked up from germline, CDR1 is SEHNR and CDR2 is FQNEAQ (reference sequence). CDR3 length equals 11 residues. V was pared by 3 bases and J by 7 bases, with 3 bases between. The CDR3 nucleotides read TGTGCCAGCAGCTTTCGCGGGGAGCTGTTTTTT. Residues: CASSFRGELFF. Complete variable domain (other parts from reference TRBV7-9 and TRBJ2-2): DTGVSQNPRHKITKRGQNVTFRCDPISEHNRLYWYRQTLGQGPEFLTYFQNEAQLEKSRLLSDRFSAERPKGSFSTLEIQRTEQGDSAMYLCASSFRGELFFGEGSRLTVL.

V gene TRBV6-5 combines with J gene TRBJ1-2; D is unclear. Germline CDR1 MNHEY, CDR2 SVGAGI. This CDR3 is 14 amino acids long. V was trimmed by 5 bases and J by 5 bases, leaving 15 bases between them. CDR3 amino acids: CASSPREERYGYTF. The CDR3 nucleotides are TGTGCCAGCAGTCCCCGAGAGGAGAGATATGGCTACACCTTC.

The CDR3 coding sequence is TGTGCCAGCTCACCAATCCCTGACAGGGGGGCGATCTCCTACGAGCAGTACTTC. This sequence encodes CASSPIPDRGAISYEQYF. The chain uses TRBV18 and TRBJ2-7; TRBD1 aligns across 9 bases. The V segment lost 2 bases and the J segment 0 bases; nucleotides outside the gene matches: 11. The V gene's germline CDR1 is KGHSH and CDR2 LQKENI. The CDR3 totals 18 residues.

The chain uses TRBV5-5 and TRBJ2-1, with 9 bases fitting TRBD1. CDR1 SGHKS and CDR2 YYEKEE come from the germline V gene (reference sequence). V lost 4 bases and J lost 5; bases outside the gene matches: 4. The CDR3 length is 14 residues. This CDR3 is CASSGTGSHNEQFF. The CDR3 coding sequence is TGTGCCAGCAGCGGGACAGGGAGCCACAATGAGCAGTTCTTC.

This chain uses TRBV4-2 with TRBJ2-1; possibly TRBD2 for D (7 bases). V lost 0 bases and J lost 7, with 28 bases in between. CDR3 length equals 20 residues. Per the germline V gene, CDR1 is LGHNA and CDR2 is YNFKEQ. The CDR3 nucleotides read TGTGCCAGCAGCCAAGAAGTCGTCGCCACAGGGCCGCGGGGGCTAAATGAGCAGTTCTTC. It yields the protein CASSQEVVATGPRGLNEQFF.

The J gene is TRBJ1-2, the V gene TRBV6-5; D is undetermined. Trimming shortened V by 2 bases and J by 3 bases, and 10 bases separated the two germline ends. The CDR3 is made up of 14 amino acids. Germline loops: CDR1 MNHEY, CDR2 SVGAGI. CDR3 DNA: TGTGCCAGCAGTTACCGTACAAACCACTATGGCTACACCTTC. This translates into CASSYRTNHYGYTF.